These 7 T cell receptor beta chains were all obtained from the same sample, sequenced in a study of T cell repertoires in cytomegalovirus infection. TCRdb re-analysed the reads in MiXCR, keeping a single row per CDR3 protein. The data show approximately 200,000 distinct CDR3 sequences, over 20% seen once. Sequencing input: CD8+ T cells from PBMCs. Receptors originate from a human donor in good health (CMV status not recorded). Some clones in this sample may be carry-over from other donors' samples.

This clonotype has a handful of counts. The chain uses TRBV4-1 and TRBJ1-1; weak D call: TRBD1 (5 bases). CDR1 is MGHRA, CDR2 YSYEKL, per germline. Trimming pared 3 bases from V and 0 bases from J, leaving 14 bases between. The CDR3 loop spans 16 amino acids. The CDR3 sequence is CASSHRQTSMNTEAFF. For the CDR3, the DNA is TGCGCCAGCAGCCACAGACAGACTTCCATGAACACTGAAGCTTTCTTT.

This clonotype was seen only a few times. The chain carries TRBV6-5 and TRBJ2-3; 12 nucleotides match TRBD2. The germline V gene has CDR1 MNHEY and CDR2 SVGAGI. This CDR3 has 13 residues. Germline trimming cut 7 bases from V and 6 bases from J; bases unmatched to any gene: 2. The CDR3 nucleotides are TGTGCCAGCACCGGACTAGCGGGGGATACGCAGTATTTT. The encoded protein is CASTGLAGDTQYF.

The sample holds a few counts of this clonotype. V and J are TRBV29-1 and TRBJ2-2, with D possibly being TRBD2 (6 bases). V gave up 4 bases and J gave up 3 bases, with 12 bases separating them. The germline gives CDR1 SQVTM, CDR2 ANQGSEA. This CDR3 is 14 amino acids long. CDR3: CSVGGGGDTGELFF. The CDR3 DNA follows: TGCAGCGTTGGGGGCGGCGGGGACACCGGGGAGCTGTTTTTT.

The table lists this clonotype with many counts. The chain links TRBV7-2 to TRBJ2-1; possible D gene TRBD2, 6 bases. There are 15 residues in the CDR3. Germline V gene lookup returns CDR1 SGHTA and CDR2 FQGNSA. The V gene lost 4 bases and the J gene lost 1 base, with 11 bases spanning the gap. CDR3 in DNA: TGTGCCAGCAGCTGGACTACGTCTTCCTACAATGAGCAGTTCTTC. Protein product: CASSWTTSSYNEQFF.

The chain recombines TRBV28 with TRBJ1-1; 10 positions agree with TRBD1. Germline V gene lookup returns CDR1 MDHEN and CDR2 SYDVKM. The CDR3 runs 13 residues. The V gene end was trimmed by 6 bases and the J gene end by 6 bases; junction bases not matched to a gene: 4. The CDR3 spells CASRDRGGPEAFF. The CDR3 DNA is TGTGCCAGCAGGGACAGGGGGGGGCCTGAAGCTTTCTTT.

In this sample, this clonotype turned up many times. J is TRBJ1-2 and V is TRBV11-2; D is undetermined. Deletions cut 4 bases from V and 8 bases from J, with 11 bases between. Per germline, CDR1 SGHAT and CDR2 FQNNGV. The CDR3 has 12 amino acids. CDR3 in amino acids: CASSSAAGGYTF. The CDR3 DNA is TGTGCCAGCAGCTCAGCGGCCGGCGGCTACACCTTC.

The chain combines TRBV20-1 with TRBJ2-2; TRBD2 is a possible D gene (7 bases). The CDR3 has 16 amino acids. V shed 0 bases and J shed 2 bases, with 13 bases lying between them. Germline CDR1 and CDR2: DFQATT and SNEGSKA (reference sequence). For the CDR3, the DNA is TGCAGTGCTAGAGATTTGCGGGGGCCTAACACCGGGGAGCTGTTTTTT. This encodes CSARDLRGPNTGELFF.